This T cell receptor beta chain derives from a study of siplizumab effects on memory and regulatory T cells. Per sample, some 90,000 TCR templates were assayed. Sequencing was performed with immunoSEQ multiplex PCR; in TCRdb, only in-frame clones are kept and a portion is missing. The table has some 100,000 clones, about 90% seen once. The CDR3 spans 14 residues. The germline CDR1 and CDR2 sequences are SGDLS and YYNGEE. V gave up 5 bases and J gave up 4 bases; unmatched junction bases: 5. As regards this clone: The antigen remains undetermined.

The study, taken as a whole, reports: Apparently key alloresponse contributors, naive T cells also seemed more diverse than memory cells. Confirmatory evidence of suppressive function in proliferating siplizumab-culture Tregs was not obtained. Reactions containing siplizumab showed mappable alloreactive CD4+ clones averaging about 70% Treg-derived, versus 25% to 30% in controls.

The V gene is TRBV9, the J gene TRBJ2-3; 9 bases agree with TRBD2. This sequence was found in a human donor in good health. Some clones in this sample may be carry-over from other donors' samples. The sequencing input was CD4+ T cells sorted from blood. The CDR3 sequence is CASSWTSEADTQYF. CDR3 sequence (DNA): TGTGCCAGCAGTTGGACTAGCGAGGCAGATACGCAGTATTTT.